This is a list of T cell receptor beta chains from one sample in a study of blood T cell repertoires in COVID-19. TCRdb keeps only in-frame clones here, not all; method: immunoSEQ multiplex PCR. The sample consists of over 150,000 clones, approximately 86% of them appearing once. Material: peripheral blood. These receptors came from an elderly man with COVID-19, enrolled during active disease. CDR3s include the opening cysteine and the closing phenylalanine or tryptophan. D genes are given only for firm matches. Rows give clone size only sometimes, using once, few, many, or a class for an expanded clone.

CDR3 protein: CASSLTAGQPQHF
CDR3 DNA: TGTGCCAGCAGCTTAACCGCGGGCCAGCCCCAGCATTTT
D gene: NA
clone size: NA
V gene: TRBV7-3
J gene: TRBJ1-5

CDR3 protein: CASSQGSRLAGGHYEQYF
CDR3 DNA: TGCGCCAGCAGCCAAGGCAGCCGTTTAGCGGGGGGCCACTACGAGCAGTACTTC
D gene: TRBD2
clone size: NA
V gene: TRBV4-1
J gene: TRBJ2-7

CDR3 protein: CASSPGRGAHTEAFF
CDR3 DNA: TGTGCCAGCAGCCCTGGCAGGGGGGCACACACTGAAGCTTTCTTT
D gene: TRBD1
clone size: NA
V gene: TRBV7-8
J gene: TRBJ1-1

CDR3 protein: CASSTFQGQPQHF
CDR3 DNA: TGTGCCAGCAGCACATTTCAGGGTCAGCCCCAGCATTTT
D gene: NA
clone size: once
V gene: TRBV5-6
J gene: TRBJ1-5

CDR3 protein: CASSLQTTGGSEAFF
CDR3 DNA: TGTGCCAGCAGCCTACAAACGACAGGGGGAAGCGAAGCTTTCTTT
D gene: TRBD1
clone size: once
V gene: TRBV5-4
J gene: TRBJ1-1

CDR3 protein: CASSLGDSREQYF
CDR3 DNA: TGCGCCAGCAGCTTGGGGGACAGTCGCGAGCAGTACTTC
D gene: TRBD1
clone size: NA
V gene: TRBV5-1
J gene: TRBJ2-7

CDR3 protein: CASSTPRRTSEQYF
CDR3 DNA: TGTGCCAGCAGTACGCCCCGGAGGACTAGCGAGCAGTACTTC
D gene: TRBD2
clone size: NA
V gene: TRBV2
J gene: TRBJ2-7

CDR3 protein: CASSSGTASSTDTQYF
CDR3 DNA: TGCGCCAGCAGCTCGGGGACTGCCTCTAGCACAGATACGCAGTATTTT
D gene: NA
clone size: NA
V gene: TRBV5-1
J gene: TRBJ2-3

CDR3 protein: CASSFARDRAREKLFF
CDR3 DNA: TGTGCCAGCAGCTTTGCCCGAGACAGGGCTCGGGAAAAACTGTTTTTT
D gene: TRBD1
clone size: few
V gene: TRBV5-6
J gene: TRBJ1-4

CDR3 protein: CASSSGRQGPNTEAFF
CDR3 DNA: TGCGCCAGCAGCTCTGGACGCCAGGGGCCGAACACTGAAGCTTTCTTT
D gene: NA
clone size: NA
V gene: TRBV5-1
J gene: TRBJ1-1

CDR3 protein: CASNTIGQGRVYEQYF
CDR3 DNA: TGCGCCAGCAACACTATAGGACAGGGGAGGGTCTACGAGCAGTACTTC
D gene: TRBD1
clone size: NA
V gene: TRBV5-1
J gene: TRBJ2-7

CDR3 protein: CASTRGGYNHGYTF
CDR3 DNA: TGTGCCAGCACCCGTGGGGGGTATAATCATGGCTACACCTTC
D gene: NA
clone size: once
V gene: TRBV11-2
J gene: TRBJ1-2

CDR3 protein: CSSYGGSSHEQFF
CDR3 DNA: TGCAGCTCCTACGGGGGGTCAAGCCATGAGCAGTTCTTC
D gene: TRBD2
clone size: many
V gene: TRBV29-1
J gene: TRBJ2-1

CDR3 protein: CASSGGQGAYEQYF
CDR3 DNA: TGTGCCAGCAGTGGGGGACAGGGGGCTTACGAGCAGTACTTC
D gene: TRBD1
clone size: NA
V gene: TRBV2
J gene: TRBJ2-7

CDR3 protein: CASSYGAWNSPLHF
CDR3 DNA: TGTGCCAGCAGTTACGGAGCTTGGAATTCACCCCTCCACTTT
D gene: NA
clone size: many
V gene: TRBV28
J gene: TRBJ1-6

CDR3 protein: CASSLEPNSRYEQYF
CDR3 DNA: TGCGCCAGCAGCTTGGAACCGAACAGTAGGTACGAGCAGTACTTC
D gene: NA
clone size: NA
V gene: TRBV5-1
J gene: TRBJ2-7

CDR3 protein: CASSSPGQGYTF
CDR3 DNA: TGTGCCAGCAGTTCCCCGGGACAGGGCTACACCTTC
D gene: TRBD1
clone size: NA
V gene: TRBV27
J gene: TRBJ1-2

CDR3 protein: CASSFSRGAYGYTF
CDR3 DNA: TGTGCCAGCAGTTTCTCCAGGGGTGCCTATGGCTACACCTTC
D gene: NA
clone size: NA
V gene: TRBV27
J gene: TRBJ1-2

CDR3 protein: CASSFQTGLYEQYF
CDR3 DNA: TGTGCCAGCAGCTTCCAGACAGGACTCTACGAGCAGTACTTC
D gene: NA
clone size: few
V gene: TRBV7-9
J gene: TRBJ2-7

CDR3 protein: CASSLVGAGAGNNEQFF
CDR3 DNA: TGTGCCAGCAGCTTAGTTGGAGCGGGGGCGGGGAATAATGAGCAGTTCTTC
D gene: TRBD2
clone size: NA
V gene: TRBV7-2
J gene: TRBJ2-1